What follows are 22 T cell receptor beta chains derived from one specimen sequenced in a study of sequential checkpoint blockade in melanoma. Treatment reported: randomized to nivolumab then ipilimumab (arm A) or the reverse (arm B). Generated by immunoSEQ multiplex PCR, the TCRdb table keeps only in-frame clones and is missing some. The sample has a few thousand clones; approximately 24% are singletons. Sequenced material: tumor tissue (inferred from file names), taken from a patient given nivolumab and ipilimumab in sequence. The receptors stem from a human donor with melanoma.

Written as DNA, the CDR3 is TGTGCCACCACCCCGGGACTAGCGGGACCAAGGGAGACCCAGTACTTC. Its translation: CATTPGLAGPRETQYF. The gene calls are TRBV15 and TRBJ2-5, with 13 bases lining up with TRBD2. The CDR3 has 16 amino acids. CDR1 and CDR2 (germline): LNHNV, YYDKDF (reference sequence). V lost 7 bases and J lost 5; bases outside the gene matches: 10.

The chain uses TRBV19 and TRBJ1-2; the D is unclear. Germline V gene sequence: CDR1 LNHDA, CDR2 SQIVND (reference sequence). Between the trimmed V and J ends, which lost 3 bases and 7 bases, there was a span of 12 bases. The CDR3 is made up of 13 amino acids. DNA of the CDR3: TGTGCCAGTAGTATTGATACAGTCGGTGGCTACACCTTC. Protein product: CASSIDTVGGYTF. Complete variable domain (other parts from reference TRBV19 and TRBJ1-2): DGGITQSPKYLFRKEGQNVTLSCEQNLNHDAMYWYRQDPGQGLRLIYYSQIVNDFQKGDIAEGYSVSREKKESFPLTVTSAQKNPTAFYLCASSIDTVGGYTFGSGTRLTVV.

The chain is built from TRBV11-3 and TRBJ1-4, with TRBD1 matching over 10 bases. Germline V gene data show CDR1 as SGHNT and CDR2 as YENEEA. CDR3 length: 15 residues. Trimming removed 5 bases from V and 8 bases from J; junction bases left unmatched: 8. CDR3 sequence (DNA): TGTGCCAGCAGCCTCGACAGGGGGCCTAGCGAAAAACTGTTTTTT. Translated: CASSLDRGPSEKLFF.

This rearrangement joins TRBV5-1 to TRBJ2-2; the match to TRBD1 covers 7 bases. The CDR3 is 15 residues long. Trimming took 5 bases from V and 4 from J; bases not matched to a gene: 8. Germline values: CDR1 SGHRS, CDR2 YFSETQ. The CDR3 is CASRAGTASTGELFF. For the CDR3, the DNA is TGCGCCAGCAGAGCCGGGACAGCATCCACCGGGGAGCTGTTTTTT.

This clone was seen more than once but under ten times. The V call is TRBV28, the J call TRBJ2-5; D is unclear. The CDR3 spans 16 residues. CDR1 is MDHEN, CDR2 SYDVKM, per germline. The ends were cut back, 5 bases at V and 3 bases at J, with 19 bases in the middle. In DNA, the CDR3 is TGTGCCAGCAGTCTCCGTTCTCCTCCATCGAAAGAGACCCAGTACTTC. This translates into CASSLRSPPSKETQYF.

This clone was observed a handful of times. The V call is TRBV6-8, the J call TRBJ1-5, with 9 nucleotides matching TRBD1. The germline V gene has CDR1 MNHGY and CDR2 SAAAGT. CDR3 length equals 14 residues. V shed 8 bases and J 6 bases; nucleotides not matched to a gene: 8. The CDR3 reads CASYDRGVGQPQHF. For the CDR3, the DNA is TGTGCCAGCTACGACAGGGGGGTTGGTCAGCCCCAGCATTTT.

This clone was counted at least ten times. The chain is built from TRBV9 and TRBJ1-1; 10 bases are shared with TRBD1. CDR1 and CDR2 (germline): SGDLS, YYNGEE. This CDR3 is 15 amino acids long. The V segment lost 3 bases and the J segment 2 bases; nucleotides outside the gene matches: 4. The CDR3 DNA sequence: TGTGCCAGCAGCGGGGGACAGGGGAGAAACACTGAAGCTTTCTTT. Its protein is CASSGGQGRNTEAFF.

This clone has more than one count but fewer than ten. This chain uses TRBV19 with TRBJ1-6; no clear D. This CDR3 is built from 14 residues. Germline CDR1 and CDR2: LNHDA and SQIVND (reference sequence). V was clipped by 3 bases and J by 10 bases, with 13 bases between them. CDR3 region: CASSMVGIVSPLHF. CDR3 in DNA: TGTGCCAGTAGTATGGTAGGGATAGTATCACCCCTCCACTTT.

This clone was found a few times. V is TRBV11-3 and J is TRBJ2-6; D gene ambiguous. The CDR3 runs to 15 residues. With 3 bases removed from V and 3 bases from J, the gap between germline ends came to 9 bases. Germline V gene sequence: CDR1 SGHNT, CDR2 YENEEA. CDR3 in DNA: TGTGCCAGCAGCTTGGATCCTTTTGGGGCCAACGTCCTGACTTTC. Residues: CASSLDPFGANVLTF.

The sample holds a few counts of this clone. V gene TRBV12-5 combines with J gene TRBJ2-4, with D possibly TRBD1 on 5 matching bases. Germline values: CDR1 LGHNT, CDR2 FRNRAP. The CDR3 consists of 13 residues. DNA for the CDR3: TGTGCCTCCGGATGGGGCACGGAAAACATTCAGTACTTC. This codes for CASGWGTENIQYF.

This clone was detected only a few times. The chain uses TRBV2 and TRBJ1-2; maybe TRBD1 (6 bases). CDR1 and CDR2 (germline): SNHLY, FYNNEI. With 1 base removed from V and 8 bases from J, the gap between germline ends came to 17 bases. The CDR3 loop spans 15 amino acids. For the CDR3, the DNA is TGTGCCAGCAGTGAAGGACGGGGGGCGGCCGGGGGCTACACCTTC. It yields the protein CASSEGRGAAGGYTF.

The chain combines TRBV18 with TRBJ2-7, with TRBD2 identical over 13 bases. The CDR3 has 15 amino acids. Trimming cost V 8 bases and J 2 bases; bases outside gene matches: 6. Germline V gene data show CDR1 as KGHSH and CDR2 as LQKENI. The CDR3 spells CASGRLAGGTYEQYF. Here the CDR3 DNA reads TGTGCCAGCGGAAGACTAGCGGGGGGAACCTACGAGCAGTACTTC.

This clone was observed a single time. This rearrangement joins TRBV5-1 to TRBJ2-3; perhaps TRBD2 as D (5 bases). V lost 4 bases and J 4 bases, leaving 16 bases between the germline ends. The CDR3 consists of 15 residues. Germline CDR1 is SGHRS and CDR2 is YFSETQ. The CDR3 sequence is CASSPMSGVSDTQYF. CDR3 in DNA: TGCGCCAGCAGCCCAATGAGCGGTGTTTCAGATACGCAGTATTTT.

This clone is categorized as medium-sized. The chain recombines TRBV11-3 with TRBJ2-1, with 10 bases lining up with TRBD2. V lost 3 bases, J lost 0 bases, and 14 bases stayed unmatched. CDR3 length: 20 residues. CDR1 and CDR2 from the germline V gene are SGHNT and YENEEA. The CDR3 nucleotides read TGTGCCAGCAGCTTGGAGCGGGAGGGCCCGATTATCTACTCCTACAATGAGCAGTTCTTC. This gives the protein CASSLEREGPIIYSYNEQFF.

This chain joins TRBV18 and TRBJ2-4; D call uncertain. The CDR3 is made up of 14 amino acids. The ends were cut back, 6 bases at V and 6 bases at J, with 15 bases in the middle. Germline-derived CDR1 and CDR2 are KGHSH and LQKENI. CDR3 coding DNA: TGTGCCAGCTCCCTCAATTTCCCGACAAACATTCAGTACTTC. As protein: CASSLNFPTNIQYF.

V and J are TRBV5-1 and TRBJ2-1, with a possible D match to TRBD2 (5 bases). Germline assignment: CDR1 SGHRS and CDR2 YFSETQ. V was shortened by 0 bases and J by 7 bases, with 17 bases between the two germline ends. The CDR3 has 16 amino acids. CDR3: CASSLVISRGFNEQFF. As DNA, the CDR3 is TGCGCCAGCAGCTTGGTGATTAGCCGGGGTTTTAATGAGCAGTTCTTC.

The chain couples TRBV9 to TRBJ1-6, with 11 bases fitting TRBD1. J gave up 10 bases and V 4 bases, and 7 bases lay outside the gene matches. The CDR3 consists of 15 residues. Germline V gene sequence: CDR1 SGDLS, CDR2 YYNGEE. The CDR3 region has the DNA TGTGCCAGCAGCCCCGGACAGGGGGCGAACTCACCCCTCCACTTT. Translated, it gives CASSPGQGANSPLHF.

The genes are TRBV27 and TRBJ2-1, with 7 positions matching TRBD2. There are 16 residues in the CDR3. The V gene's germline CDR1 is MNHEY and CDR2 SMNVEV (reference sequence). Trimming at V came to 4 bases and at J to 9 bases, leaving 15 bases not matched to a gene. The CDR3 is CASSSPLGGGYGEQFF. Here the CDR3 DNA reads TGTGCCAGCAGTTCCCCTCTTGGGGGAGGGTATGGTGAGCAGTTCTTC.

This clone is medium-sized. CDR3 sequence: CASRADIRNEKLFF. CDR3 sequence (DNA): TGTGCCAGCAGGGCGGATATAAGGAATGAAAAACTGTTTTTT. The V call is TRBV6-8, the J call TRBJ1-4, with D unresolved. CDR1 MNHGY and CDR2 SAAAGT come from the germline V gene. The CDR3 loop spans 14 amino acids. Deletions cut 6 bases from V and 5 bases from J, with 13 bases between.

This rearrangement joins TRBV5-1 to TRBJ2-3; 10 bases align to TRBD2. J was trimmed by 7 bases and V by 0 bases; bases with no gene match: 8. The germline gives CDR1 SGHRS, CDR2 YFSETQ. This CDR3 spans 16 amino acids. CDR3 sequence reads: CASSLDFGLAENTQYF. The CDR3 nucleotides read TGCGCCAGCAGCTTGGATTTTGGACTAGCGGAAAATACGCAGTATTTT.

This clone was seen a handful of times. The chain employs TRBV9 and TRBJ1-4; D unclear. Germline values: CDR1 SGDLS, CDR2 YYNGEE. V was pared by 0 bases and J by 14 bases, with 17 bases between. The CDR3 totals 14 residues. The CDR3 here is CASSVDSSGWLLFF. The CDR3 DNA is TGTGCCAGCAGCGTAGATTCCAGCGGGTGGTTGCTGTTTTTT.

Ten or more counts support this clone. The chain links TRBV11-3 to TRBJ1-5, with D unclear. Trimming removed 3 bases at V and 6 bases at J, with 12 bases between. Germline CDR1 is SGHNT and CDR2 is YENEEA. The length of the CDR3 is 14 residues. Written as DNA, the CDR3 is TGTGCCAGCAGCTTTGGCAGTCCAGGTCAGCCCCAGCATTTT. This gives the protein CASSFGSPGQPQHF.